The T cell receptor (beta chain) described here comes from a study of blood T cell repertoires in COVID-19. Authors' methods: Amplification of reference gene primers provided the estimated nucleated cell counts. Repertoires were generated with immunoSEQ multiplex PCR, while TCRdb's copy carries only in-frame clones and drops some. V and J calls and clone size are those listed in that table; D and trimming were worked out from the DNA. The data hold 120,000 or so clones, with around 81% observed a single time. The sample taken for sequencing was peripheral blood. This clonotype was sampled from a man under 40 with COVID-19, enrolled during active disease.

CDR3 residues: CASSLFLGLSYNEQFF. The CDR3 DNA follows: TGTGCCAGCAGCTTGTTCTTGGGCCTATCCTACAATGAGCAGTTCTTC. The rearrangement joins TRBV5-4 to TRBJ2-1; D is unresolved. The CDR3 loop spans 16 amino acids. V lost 1 base to trimming and J lost 1 base, with 12 bases between them. Germline V gene data show CDR1 as SGHNT and CDR2 as YYREEE (reference sequence).